A selection of T cell receptor beta chains follows, all from one sample in a study of blood T cell repertoires in COVID-19. The assay was immunoSEQ multiplex PCR, and TCRdb's table has in-frame clones only and misses some. In the table there are 260,000 or so clones, roughly 79% of which are singletons. Sequenced: peripheral blood. The receptors stem from a woman older than 75 with COVID-19, enrolled during active disease. The CDR3 runs from the conserved cysteine through the conserved F or W. The order of the fields is clone size, V gene, J gene, D gene, CDR3 protein, CDR3 DNA. A D gene is named only where the DNA matches it firmly. Size values are once, few and many counts, or a class for expanded clones, and some rows have none.

clone_size: .
v_call: TRBV4-2
j_call: TRBJ2-6
d_call: .
cdr3_aa: CASSQDLSLANVLTF
cdr3_nt: TGTGCCAGCAGCCAAGACTTGTCGTTGGCCAACGTCCTGACTTTC

clone_size: once
v_call: TRBV5-4
j_call: TRBJ2-1
d_call: TRBD2
cdr3_aa: CASSLETGGAYNEQFF
cdr3_nt: TGTGCCAGCAGCTTGGAGACGGGAGGGGCCTACAATGAGCAGTTCTTC

clone_size: .
v_call: TRBV7-2
j_call: TRBJ2-6
d_call: TRBD1
cdr3_aa: CASSLRGHGANVLTF
cdr3_nt: TGTGCCAGCAGCTTGAGGGGGCATGGGGCCAACGTCCTGACTTTC

clone_size: .
v_call: TRBV28
j_call: TRBJ1-2
d_call: TRBD1
cdr3_aa: CASSLDRGGYGYTF
cdr3_nt: TGTGCCAGCAGTTTAGACAGGGGAGGCTATGGCTACACCTTC

clone_size: few
v_call: TRBV3-1/TRBV3-2
j_call: TRBJ1-2
d_call: .
cdr3_aa: CASSPTIGGAYGYTF
cdr3_nt: TGTGCCAGCAGCCCAACGATAGGGGGGGCCTATGGCTACACCTTC

clone_size: .
v_call: TRBV5-1
j_call: TRBJ1-1
d_call: TRBD1
cdr3_aa: CASSFAGQGTEAFF
cdr3_nt: TGCGCCAGCAGCTTCGCGGGACAGGGGACTGAAGCTTTCTTT

clone_size: .
v_call: TRBV19
j_call: TRBJ1-5
d_call: TRBD1
cdr3_aa: CASSDRGRGQPQHF
cdr3_nt: TGTGCCAGTTCGGACAGGGGGCGAGGTCAGCCCCAGCATTTT

clone_size: .
v_call: TRBV12-3/TRBV12-4
j_call: TRBJ2-5
d_call: .
cdr3_aa: CASSRGARETQYF
cdr3_nt: TGTGCCAGCAGCCGGGGGGCCCGGGAGACCCAGTACTTC

clone_size: few
v_call: TRBV24-1
j_call: TRBJ2-2
d_call: TRBD2
cdr3_aa: CATRPSGRGNTGELFF
cdr3_nt: TGTGCCACCAGGCCTAGCGGGAGGGGGAACACCGGGGAGCTGTTTTTT

clone_size: .
v_call: TRBV7-6
j_call: TRBJ2-7
d_call: TRBD2
cdr3_aa: CASSLGSGPGYEQYF
cdr3_nt: TGTGCCAGCAGCTTAGGTAGCGGGCCAGGATACGAGCAGTACTTC

clone_size: .
v_call: TRBV7-9
j_call: TRBJ1-2
d_call: .
cdr3_aa: CASTFTPYGYTF
cdr3_nt: TGTGCCAGCACCTTTACTCCCTATGGCTACACCTTC

clone_size: .
v_call: TRBV18
j_call: TRBJ1-2
d_call: TRBD1
cdr3_aa: CASSPDRGGYGYTF
cdr3_nt: TGTGCCAGCTCACCAGACAGGGGCGGCTATGGCTACACCTTC

clone_size: .
v_call: TRBV5-1
j_call: TRBJ2-1
d_call: .
cdr3_aa: CASSLAEARGYNEQFF
cdr3_nt: TGCGCCAGCAGCTTGGCCGAAGCCCGTGGCTACAATGAGCAGTTCTTC

clone_size: .
v_call: TRBV19
j_call: TRBJ1-1
d_call: TRBD1
cdr3_aa: CATRGRTSTEAFF
cdr3_nt: TGTGCCACCAGGGGGCGGACCAGCACTGAAGCTTTCTTT

clone_size: .
v_call: TRBV12-3/TRBV12-4
j_call: TRBJ2-5
d_call: .
cdr3_aa: CASSLRGGETQYF
cdr3_nt: TGTGCCAGCAGTTTAAGGGGAGGAGAGACCCAGTACTTC

clone_size: .
v_call: TRBV7-9
j_call: TRBJ1-2
d_call: TRBD1
cdr3_aa: CASSFYSGTAYGYTF
cdr3_nt: TGTGCCAGCAGCTTCTACTCGGGGACAGCTTATGGCTACACCTTC

clone_size: .
v_call: TRBV4-1
j_call: TRBJ1-2
d_call: .
cdr3_aa: CASSPQTLSNYGYTF
cdr3_nt: TGCGCCAGCAGCCCCCAGACATTATCTAACTATGGCTACACCTTC

clone_size: .
v_call: TRBV18
j_call: TRBJ1-2
d_call: .
cdr3_aa: CASSPGPNYGYTF
cdr3_nt: TGTGCCAGCTCACCAGGGCCTAACTATGGCTACACCTTC